This T cell receptor beta chain is drawn from a study of identical twins. Study-level points and caveats: Insertions were fewer in abundant cord blood beta clonotypes, whereas memory repertoires showed none of this pattern.

TCRdb itself ran the 5' RACE reads through MiXCR, one entry per CDR3 protein. This table holds 1.5 million to 2 million distinct CDR3 sequences, less than 40% found once. Details on this clonotype: The antigen is unknown.

The germline CDR1 and CDR2 sequences are SGHVS and FQNEAQ. Trimming took off 3 bases at V and 0 bases at J, with 9 bases between the two ends. This CDR3 is 15 amino acids long. The TCR was taken from a newborn girl in good health. The chain has TRBV7-8 and TRBJ1-3, with D maybe TRBD1 (5 bases). The source material was cord blood. The CDR3 spells CASSFHRSSGNTIYF. The CDR3 DNA is TGTGCCAGCAGCTTTCACAGGTCCTCTGGAAACACCATATATTTT.